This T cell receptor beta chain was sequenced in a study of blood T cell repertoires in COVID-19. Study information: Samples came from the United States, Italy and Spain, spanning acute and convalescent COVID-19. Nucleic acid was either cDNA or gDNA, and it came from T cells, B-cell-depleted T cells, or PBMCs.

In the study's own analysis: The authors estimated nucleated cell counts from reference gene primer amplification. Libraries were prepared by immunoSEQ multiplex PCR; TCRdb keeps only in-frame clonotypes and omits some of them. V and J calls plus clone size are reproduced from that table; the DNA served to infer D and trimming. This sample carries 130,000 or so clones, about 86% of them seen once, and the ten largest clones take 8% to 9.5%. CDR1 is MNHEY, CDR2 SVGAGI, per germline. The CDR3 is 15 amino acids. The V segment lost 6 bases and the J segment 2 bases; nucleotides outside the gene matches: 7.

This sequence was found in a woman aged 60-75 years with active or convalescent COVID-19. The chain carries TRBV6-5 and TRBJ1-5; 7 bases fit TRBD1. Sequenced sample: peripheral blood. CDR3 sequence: CASRGRQGGNQPQHF. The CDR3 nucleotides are TGTGCCAGCAGAGGAAGACAGGGAGGCAATCAGCCCCAGCATTTT.